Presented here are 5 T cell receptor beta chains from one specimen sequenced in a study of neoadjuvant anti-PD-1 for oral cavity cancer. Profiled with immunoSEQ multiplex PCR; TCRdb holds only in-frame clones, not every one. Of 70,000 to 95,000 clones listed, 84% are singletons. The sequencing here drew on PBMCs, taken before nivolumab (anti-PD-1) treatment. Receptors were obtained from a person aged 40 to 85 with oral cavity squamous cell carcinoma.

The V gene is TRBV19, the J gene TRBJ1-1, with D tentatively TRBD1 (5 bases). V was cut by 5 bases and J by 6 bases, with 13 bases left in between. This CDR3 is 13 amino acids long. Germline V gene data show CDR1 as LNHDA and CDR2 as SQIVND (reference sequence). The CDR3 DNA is TGTGCCAGTAGTCCCAGAAGGGGCGCTGAAGCTTTCTTT. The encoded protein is CASSPRRGAEAFF.

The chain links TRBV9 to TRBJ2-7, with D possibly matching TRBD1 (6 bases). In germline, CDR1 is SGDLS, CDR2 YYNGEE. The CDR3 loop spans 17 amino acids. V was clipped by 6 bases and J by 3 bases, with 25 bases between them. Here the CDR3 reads CASNTLVRGDKRYEQYF. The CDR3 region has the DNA TGTGCCAGCAACACCCTCGTTAGAGGGGACAAGCGCTACGAGCAGTACTTC.

CDR3 coding DNA: TGTGCCATCAGCGCCGACTCGCTAGTGGGCTACACCTTC. This translates into CAISADSLVGYTF. The V gene is TRBV10-3, the J gene TRBJ1-2; D call uncertain. With 6 bases removed from V and 8 bases from J, the gap between germline ends came to 16 bases. This CDR3 comprises 13 residues. CDR1 and CDR2 (germline): ENHRY, SYGVKD.

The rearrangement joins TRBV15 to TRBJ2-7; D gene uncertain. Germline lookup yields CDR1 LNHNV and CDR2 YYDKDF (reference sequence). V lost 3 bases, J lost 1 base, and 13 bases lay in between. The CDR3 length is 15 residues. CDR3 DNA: TGTGCCACCAGCAGTCCTGGAGACGGTTCCTACGAGCAGTACTTC. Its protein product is CATSSPGDGSYEQYF.

The CDR3 DNA is TGTGCCAGCAGTGGACAGCTATCCGCCTACAATGAGCAGTTCTTC. Translation gives CASSGQLSAYNEQFF. This chain links TRBV25-1 with TRBJ2-1; a weak D match, TRBD1 (5 bases). V lost 4 bases, J lost 2 bases, and 12 bases lay in between. The CDR3 is 15 amino acids. The germline V gene has CDR1 MGHDK and CDR2 SYGVNS.